This T cell receptor beta chain came from a study of T cell changes during pregnancy in multiple sclerosis. V dropped 6 bases and J dropped 4; count of bases not matched to a gene: 3. Germline V CDR1 and CDR2: SEHNR, FQNEAQ (reference sequence). There are 13 residues in the CDR3. Here immunoSEQ multiplex PCR was the method, and the copy in TCRdb shows in-frame clones only, minus some. The sample contains fewer than 50,000 clones, more than 85% of which appear only once. This TCR was sampled from a female donor with multiple sclerosis, enrolled in a pregnancy study. This specimen was CD8+ T cells from peripheral blood mononuclear cells, taken in the third trimester of pregnancy. The chain is built from TRBV7-9 and TRBJ2-3; 8 bases line up with TRBD1. CDR3 amino acids: CASRKGQADTQYF. CDR3 sequence (DNA): TGTGCCAGCAGGAAGGGACAGGCAGATACGCAGTATTTT.